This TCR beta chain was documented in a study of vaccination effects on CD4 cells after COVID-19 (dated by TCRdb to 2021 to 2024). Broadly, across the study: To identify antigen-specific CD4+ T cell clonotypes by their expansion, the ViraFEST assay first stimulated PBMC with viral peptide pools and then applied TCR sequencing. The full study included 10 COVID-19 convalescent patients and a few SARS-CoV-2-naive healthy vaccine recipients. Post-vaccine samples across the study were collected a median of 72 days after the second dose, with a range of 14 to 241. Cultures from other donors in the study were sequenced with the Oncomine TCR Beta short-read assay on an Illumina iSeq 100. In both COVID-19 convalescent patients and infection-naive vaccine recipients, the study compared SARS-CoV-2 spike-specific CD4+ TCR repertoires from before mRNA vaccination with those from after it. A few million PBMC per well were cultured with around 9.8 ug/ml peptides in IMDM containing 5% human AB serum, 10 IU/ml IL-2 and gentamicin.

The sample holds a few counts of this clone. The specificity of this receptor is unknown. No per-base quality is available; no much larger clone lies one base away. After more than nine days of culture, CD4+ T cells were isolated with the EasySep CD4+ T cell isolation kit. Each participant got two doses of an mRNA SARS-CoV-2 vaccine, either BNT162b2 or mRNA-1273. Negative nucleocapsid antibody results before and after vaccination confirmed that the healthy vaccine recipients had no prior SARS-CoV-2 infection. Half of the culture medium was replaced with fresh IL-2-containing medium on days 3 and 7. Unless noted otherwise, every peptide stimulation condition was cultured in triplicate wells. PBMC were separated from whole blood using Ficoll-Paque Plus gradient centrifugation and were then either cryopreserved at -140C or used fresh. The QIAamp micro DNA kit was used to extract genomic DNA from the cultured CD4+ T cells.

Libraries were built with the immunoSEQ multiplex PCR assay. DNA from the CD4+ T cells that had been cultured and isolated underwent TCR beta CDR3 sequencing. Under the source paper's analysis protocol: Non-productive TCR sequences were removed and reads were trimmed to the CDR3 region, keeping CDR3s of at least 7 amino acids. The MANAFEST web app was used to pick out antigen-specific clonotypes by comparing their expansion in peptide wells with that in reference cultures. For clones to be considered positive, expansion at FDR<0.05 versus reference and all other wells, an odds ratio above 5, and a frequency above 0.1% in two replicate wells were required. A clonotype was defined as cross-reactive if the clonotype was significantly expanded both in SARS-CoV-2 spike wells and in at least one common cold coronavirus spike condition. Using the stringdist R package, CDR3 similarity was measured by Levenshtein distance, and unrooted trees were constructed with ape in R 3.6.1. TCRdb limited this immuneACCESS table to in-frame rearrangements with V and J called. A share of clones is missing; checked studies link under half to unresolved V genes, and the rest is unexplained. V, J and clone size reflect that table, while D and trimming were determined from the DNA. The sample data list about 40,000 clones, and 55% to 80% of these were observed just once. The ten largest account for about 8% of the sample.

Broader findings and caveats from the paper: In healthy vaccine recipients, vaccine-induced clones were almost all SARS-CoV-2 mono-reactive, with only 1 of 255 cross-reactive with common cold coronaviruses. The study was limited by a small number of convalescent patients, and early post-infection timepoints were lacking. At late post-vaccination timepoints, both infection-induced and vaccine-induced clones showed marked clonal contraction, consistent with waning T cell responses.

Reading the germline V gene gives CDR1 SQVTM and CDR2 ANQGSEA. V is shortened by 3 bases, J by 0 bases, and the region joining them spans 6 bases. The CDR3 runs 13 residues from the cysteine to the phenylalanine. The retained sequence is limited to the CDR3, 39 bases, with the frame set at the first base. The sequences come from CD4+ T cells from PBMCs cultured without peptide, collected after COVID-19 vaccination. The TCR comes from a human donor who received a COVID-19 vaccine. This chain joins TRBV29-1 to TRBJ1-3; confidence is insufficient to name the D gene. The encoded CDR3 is CSVDTDSGNTIYF. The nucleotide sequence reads TGCAGCGTTGATACCGACTCTGGAAACACCATATATTTT. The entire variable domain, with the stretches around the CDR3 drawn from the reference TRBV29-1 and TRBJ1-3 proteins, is SAVISQKPSRDICQRGTSLTIQCQVDSQVTMMFWYRQQPGQSLTLIATANQGSEATYESGFVIDKFPISRPNLTFSTLTVSNMSPEDSSIYLCSVDTDSGNTIYFGEGSWLTVV.